This T cell receptor (beta chain) was sequenced in a study of T cells in Graves' hyperthyroidism and ophthalmopathy. Among the patients, aged 18 to 65, hyperthyroidism was newly diagnosed and had lasted under 2 months. Extraction of PBMCs used roughly 9.6 ml of fresh peripheral blood. The CDR3 has 11 amino acids. Germline lookup yields CDR1 DFQATT and CDR2 SNEGSKA (reference sequence). The V and J ends lost 3 bases and 11 bases respectively, with 11 bases between them. In this sample, this clonotype turned up many times. Template material for amplifying TCR beta CDR3 regions consisted of RNA transcripts. Using the HTBI primer set, a first-round RT-PCR was run on the TCR CDR3. TCRdb redid the calling of the multiplex PCR reads with MiXCR, one entry per CDR3 protein. This sample carries a few hundred thousand distinct CDR3 sequences, 15% of them seen once, and the ten largest clones take around a third.

The sample consisted of blood. The gene calls are TRBV20-1 and TRBJ1-5; D ambiguous. The sequence derives from a woman aged 25 to 39 with Graves' hyperthyroidism. Here the CDR3 DNA reads TGCAGTGCTAGGTGGGCAGGCGCCCAGCATTTT. Its translation is CSARWAGAQHF.